What follows is one T cell receptor (beta chain) and its context. The data belong to a study of blood T cell repertoires in COVID-19. Original processing methods: How many nucleated cells were present was estimated from reference gene primer amplification. Some clones are missing from TCRdb's copy, which holds only in-frame ones; the method was immunoSEQ multiplex PCR. Clonal size and the V and J genes are those of that table, whereas D and trimming came from the DNA. The data hold some 130,000 clones, with more than 75% observed a single time. V was pared by 5 bases and J by 4 bases, with 17 bases between. This CDR3 is built from 15 residues. Germline V gives CDR1 LNHDA, CDR2 SQIVND (reference sequence).

The sequencing sample was made of peripheral blood. The sequence was collected from a middle-aged man with active COVID-19. The gene calls are TRBV19 and TRBJ1-1, with a weak D call TRBD1 (6 bases). The CDR3 reads CASSSPWTASTEAFF. The CDR3 nucleotides read TGTGCCAGTAGTTCGCCGTGGACAGCGTCCACTGAAGCTTTCTTT.